At least ten counts were recorded for the clone carrying this T cell receptor (beta chain). The data derive from a study of T cell repertoires in cytomegalovirus infection. On the study more broadly: CMV infection and matching HLA type were both indicated by public TCR beta signatures.

Unmatched junction bases numbered 4, after V lost 6 bases and J lost 5 bases. The CDR3 is 14 residues long. TCRdb re-analysed the reads in MiXCR, keeping a single row per CDR3 protein. This sample has hundreds of thousands of distinct CDR3 sequences; roughly a tenth occur once, and the top ten carry around 2.5%. This clonotype was obtained from a human donor in good health (CMV status not recorded). Some clones in this sample may be carry-over from other donors' samples. The J gene is TRBJ1-6, the V gene TRBV12-3 or TRBV12-4; 7 bases line up with TRBD1. Sequenced sample: PBMCs. The CDR3 reads CASSPGQNNSPLHF. CDR3 sequence (DNA): TGTGCCAGCAGCCCGGGACAGAATAATTCACCCCTCCACTTT.